These T cell receptor beta chains were read from a single sample in a study of T cells after yellow fever vaccination. Each CDR3 protein gets one entry after TCRdb re-called the 5' RACE reads with MiXCR. The table lists a few hundred thousand distinct CDR3 sequences, roughly 13% of them singletons, with about 0.51% in the top ten. The sequencing here drew on CD4+ T cells sorted from PBMCs, taken 45 days after the yellow fever booster vaccination. The receptors stem from a man younger than 45 who received the YFV17D yellow fever vaccine. Each CDR3 is given with its conserved first and last residue. The D gene is left open where the match is weak. Part of the rows lack a size; the others show once, few, many or a class for expanded clones.

clone size	D gene	V gene	J gene	CDR3 protein	CDR3 DNA
NA	TRBD2	TRBV12-3/TRBV12-4	TRBJ2-1	CASNLLAGGVEQFF	TGTGCCAGCAATTTACTGGCGGGAGGGGTTGAGCAGTTCTTC
few	NA	TRBV12-3/TRBV12-4	TRBJ2-3	CASSFTLVSGDTQYF	TGTGCCAGCAGTTTCACGCTTGTTTCAGGAGATACGCAGTATTTT
NA	NA	TRBV12-3/TRBV12-4	TRBJ2-5	CASSPTGNQETQYF	TGTGCCAGCAGCCCAACAGGGAACCAAGAGACCCAGTACTTC
few	NA	TRBV7-2	TRBJ2-3	CASSTPGRHTDTQYF	TGTGCCAGCAGCACTCCGGGACGCCACACAGATACGCAGTATTTT
NA	TRBD2	TRBV5-6	TRBJ2-1	CASSLSWGGRALRGDEQFF	TGTGCCAGCAGCTTGTCATGGGGAGGGAGGGCCCTGAGAGGGGATGAGCAGTTCTTC
few	TRBD1	TRBV7-6	TRBJ1-5	CASSLGTGRGQPQHF	TGTGCCAGCAGCTTGGGGACAGGGAGGGGTCAGCCCCAGCATTTT
few	TRBD1	TRBV5-1	TRBJ1-2	CASSLAQGQGYGYTF	TGCGCCAGCAGCTTGGCCCAAGGACAGGGGTATGGCTACACCTTC
NA	NA	TRBV20-1	TRBJ2-7	CTRPAESSYEQYF	TGCACCCGGCCGGCGGAGAGCTCCTACGAGCAGTACTTC
NA	TRBD2	TRBV12-5	TRBJ2-5	CASGDKMTSGRYQETQYF	TGTGCTAGTGGGGACAAGATGACTAGCGGGAGGTACCAAGAGACCCAGTACTTC
NA	NA	TRBV20-1	TRBJ2-3	CSAKGNKNRDTDTDTQYF	TGCAGTGCAAAAGGGAATAAAAACCGGGACACAGACACAGATACGCAGTATTTT
few	TRBD2	TRBV6-2/TRBV6-3	TRBJ2-7	CASSLRGTSGSYF	TGTGCCAGCAGCCTCCGCGGGACTAGCGGTTCGTACTTC
few	NA	TRBV20-1	TRBJ2-7	CSAGPPRAGVNEQYF	TGCAGTGCCGGTCCCCCGAGGGCAGGGGTCAACGAGCAGTACTTC
NA	TRBD1	TRBV5-1	TRBJ2-1	CASSGRDSSYNEQFF	TGCGCCAGCAGCGGAAGGGACAGTTCCTACAATGAGCAGTTCTTC
few	TRBD2	TRBV20-1	TRBJ2-3	CSATGLAGATDTQYF	TGCAGTGCTACAGGACTAGCGGGAGCAACAGATACGCAGTATTTT
NA	TRBD1	TRBV10-3	TRBJ2-3	CAIRAGQGTDTQYF	TGTGCCATCAGAGCCGGACAGGGCACAGATACGCAGTATTTT
NA	TRBD1	TRBV28	TRBJ2-7	CASSIGTGEQYF	TGTGCCAGCAGCATCGGGACAGGGGAGCAGTACTTC